This T cell receptor beta chain originates from a study of CD8 T cells in Susac syndrome. The V and J ends lost 5 bases and 3 bases respectively, with 12 bases between them. The CDR3 consists of 14 residues. Germline V gene lookup returns CDR1 MNHEY and CDR2 SMNVEV (reference sequence). An amount of RNA that ranged from 0.5 to 1 ug was reverse transcribed with random hexamers. Each CDR3 protein is one row after TCRdb ran MiXCR on the immunoSEQ multiplex PCR reads. The data show 120,000 or so distinct CDR3 sequences, 90% to 95% seen once. This receptor was taken from a human donor with Susac syndrome. The chain joins TRBV27 to TRBJ2-3; D remains unclear. The specimen sequenced was CD8+ T cells from PBMCs. CDR3 sequence: CASSRIFLTDTQYF. The DNA of the CDR3 is TGTGCCAGCAGTCGCATTTTTCTTACAGATACGCAGTATTTT.